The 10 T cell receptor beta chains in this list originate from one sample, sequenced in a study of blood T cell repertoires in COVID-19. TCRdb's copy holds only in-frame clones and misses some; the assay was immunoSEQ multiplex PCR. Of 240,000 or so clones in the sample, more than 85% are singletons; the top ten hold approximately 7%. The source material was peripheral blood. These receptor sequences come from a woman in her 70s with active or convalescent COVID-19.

CDR3 protein: CASSLQSETGLQYF. For the CDR3, the DNA is TGTGCCAGCAGCTTACAATCGGAGACGGGACTACAGTACTTC. The chain combines TRBV11-2 with TRBJ2-5; TRBD2 matches 7 bases. This CDR3 contains 14 residues. CDR1 and CDR2 (germline): SGHAT, FQNNGV. The V gene end was trimmed by 2 bases and the J gene end by 11 bases; junction bases not matched to a gene: 11. The full variable domain, in which reference TRBV11-2 and TRBJ2-5 provide the parts outside the CDR3, is EAGVAQSPRYKIIEKRQSVAFWCNPISGHATLYWYQQILGQGPKLLIQFQNNGVVDDSQLPKDRFSAERLKGVDSTLKIQPAKLEDSAVYLCASSLQSETGLQYFGPGTRLLVL.

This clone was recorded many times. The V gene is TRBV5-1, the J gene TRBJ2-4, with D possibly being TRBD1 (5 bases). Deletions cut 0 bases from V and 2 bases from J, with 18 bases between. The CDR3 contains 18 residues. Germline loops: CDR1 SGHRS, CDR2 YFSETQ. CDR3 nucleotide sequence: TGCGCCAGCAGCTTGGGTTCGGCAGGGTCGTCGACCAAAAACATTCAGTACTTC. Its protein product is CASSLGSAGSSTKNIQYF.

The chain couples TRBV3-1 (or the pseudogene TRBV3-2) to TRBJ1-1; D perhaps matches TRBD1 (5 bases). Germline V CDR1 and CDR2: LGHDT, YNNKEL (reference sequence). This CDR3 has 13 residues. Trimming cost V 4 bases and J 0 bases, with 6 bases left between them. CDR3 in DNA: TGTGCCAGCAGCCGGGGCATGAACACTGAAGCTTTCTTT. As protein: CASSRGMNTEAFF.

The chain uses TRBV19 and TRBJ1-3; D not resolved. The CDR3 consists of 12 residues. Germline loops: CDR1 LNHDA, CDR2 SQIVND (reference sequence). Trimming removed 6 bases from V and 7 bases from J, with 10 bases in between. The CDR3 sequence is CASRPGWNTIYF. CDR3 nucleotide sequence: TGTGCCAGTAGGCCCGGTTGGAACACCATATATTTT.

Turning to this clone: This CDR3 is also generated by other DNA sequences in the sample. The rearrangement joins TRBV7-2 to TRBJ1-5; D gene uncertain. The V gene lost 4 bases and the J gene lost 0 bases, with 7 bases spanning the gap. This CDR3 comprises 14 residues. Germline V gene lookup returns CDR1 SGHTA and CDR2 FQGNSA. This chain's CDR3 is CASSSGLSNQPQHF. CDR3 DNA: TGTGCCAGCAGCTCAGGACTTAGCAATCAGCCCCAGCATTTT.

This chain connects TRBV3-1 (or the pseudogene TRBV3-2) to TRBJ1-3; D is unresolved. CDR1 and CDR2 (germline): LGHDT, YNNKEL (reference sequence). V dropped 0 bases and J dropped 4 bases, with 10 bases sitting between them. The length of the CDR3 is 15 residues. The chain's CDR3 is CASSQDLSSGNTIYF. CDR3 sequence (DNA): TGTGCCAGCAGCCAAGATCTGTCTAGCGGAAACACCATATATTTT.

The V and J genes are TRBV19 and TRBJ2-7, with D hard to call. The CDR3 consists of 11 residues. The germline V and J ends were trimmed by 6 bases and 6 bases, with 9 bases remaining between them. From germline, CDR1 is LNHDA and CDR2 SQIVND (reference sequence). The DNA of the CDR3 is TGTGCCAGTAGCGCGCGAGGCGAGCAGTACTTC. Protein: CASSARGEQYF.

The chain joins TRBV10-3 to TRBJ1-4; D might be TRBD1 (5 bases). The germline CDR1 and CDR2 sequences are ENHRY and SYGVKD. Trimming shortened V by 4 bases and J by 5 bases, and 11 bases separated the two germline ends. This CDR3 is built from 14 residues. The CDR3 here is CAISVAGLNEKLFF. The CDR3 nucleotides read TGTGCCATCAGTGTGGCAGGGCTAAATGAAAAACTGTTTTTT.

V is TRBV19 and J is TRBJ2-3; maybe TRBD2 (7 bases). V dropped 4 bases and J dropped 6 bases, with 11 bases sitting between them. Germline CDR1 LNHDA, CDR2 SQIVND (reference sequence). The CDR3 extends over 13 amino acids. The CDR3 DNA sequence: TGTGCCAGTAGTACCGGGGGGCCGGATACGCAGTATTTT. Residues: CASSTGGPDTQYF. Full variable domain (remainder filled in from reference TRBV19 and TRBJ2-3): DGGITQSPKYLFRKEGQNVTLSCEQNLNHDAMYWYRQDPGQGLRLIYYSQIVNDFQKGDIAEGYSVSREKKESFPLTVTSAQKNPTAFYLCASSTGGPDTQYFGPGTRLTVL.

The DNA of the CDR3 is TGTGCCAGCAGCTTAGGAGGAGGGCTTCCCTACAATGAGCAGTTCTTC. Translating it yields CASSLGGGLPYNEQFF. This chain links TRBV7-3 with TRBJ2-1; perhaps TRBD2 as D (6 bases). There are 16 residues in the CDR3. Germline CDR1 and CDR2: SGHTA and FQGTGA. Deletions cut 2 bases from V and 2 bases from J, with 13 bases between.